This T cell receptor (beta chain) is drawn from a study of CXCR3-negative and CXCR3-positive naive CD8 T cells (dated by TCRdb to between 2018 and 2021). General notes on the study: In total, 120 million to 150 million TRB reads were obtained, corresponding to roughly 1.5 +/- 0.3 million reads per library. Naive subsets from 5 or 6 donors and memory cells from 3 donors were included in the TRBV-TRBJ cluster analysis. Diversity and physicochemical repertoire analyses were performed on some eleven donors pooled from two independent experiments.

As encoded in the germline V gene, CDR1 is SGHRS while CDR2 is YFSETQ. Including cysteine and phenylalanine, the CDR3 has 14 amino acids. The entry carries no DNA sequence. Instrument on record: NextSeq 550. The Human TCR Profiling Kit (MiLaboratory) was used to make UMI-labeled 5' RACE TRB cDNA libraries. The full amount of extracted RNA was used for cDNA synthesis, and the full amount of resulting cDNA was used for PCR amplification. The libraries were made side by side, with each library going through the same number of PCR cycles. On the authors' methods: About 50,000 +/- 10,000 unique UMI-labeled TRB cDNA molecules per library were extracted with MIGEC and MiXCR, with at least two reads per UMI required. On average, about 40,000 +/- 10,000 functional in-frame TRB CDR3 nucleotide clonotypes lacking stop codons were found per library. After downsampling to 5000 UMI-labeled TRB molecules per sample, diversity metrics, including normalized Shannon-Wiener and Chao1, were computed in VDJtools. VDJtools computed clonotype-size-weighted physicochemical properties of the central five CDR3 residues: interaction energy, strength, volume and Kidera factor 4. Each entry corresponds to one CDR3 protein sequence from reads that TCRdb reprocessed, and DNA is not given. V and J calls and clone size were set by TCRdb, not the authors. The table held for this sample gives about 110,000 distinct CDR3 sequences. 0.38% of the sample is taken by the ten largest.

Findings and caveats that apply to the study as a whole: Within the same donor, TRBV-TRBJ usage looked similar between naive CXCR3-negative and CXCR3-positive cells, but memory cells had distinct patterns. TRB CDR3s from CXCR3-positive naive cells showed higher hydrophobicity (lower Kidera factor 4), lower energy, and higher strength and volume indices than CXCR3-negative naive cells. Repertoire diversity was comparably high in both naive subsets but much lower in memory CD8+ T cells. Freshly isolated PBMCs were used for most assays because CXCR3 expression partially decreased after cryopreservation. Because surface CD5, which is linked to self-reactivity in mice, was comparable between the naive subsets, TCR interaction strength was also inferred from the physicochemical properties of TRB CDR3s.

Worth noting for this clonotype: Which antigen it targets is not known.

For every CD8+ T cell subset, over 250,000 cells were flow-sorted straight into RLT lysis buffer, and each subset was sorted in triplicate. Naive CD8+ T cells were defined stringently as CD45RO-CCR7+CD27+CD95- to exclude memory contaminants. Peripheral blood mononuclear cells were isolated from buffy coats by standard density gradient centrifugation. Naive CXCR3-negative and CXCR3-positive CD8+ T cells were flow-sorted using a FACSAria III. An RNeasy Mini Kit was used to extract total RNA from the sorted cells. The sample was naive CXCR3+ CD8+ T cells from blood. The sample's cell subset or site label, decoded: CD45RO-CCR7+CD27+CD95- naive CD8+ T cells expressing CXCR3 (TNR3+). This receptor was taken from a human donor in good health. Some clones in this sample may be carry-over from other donors' samples. The V and J segments used are TRBV5-1 and TRBJ2-7. The CDR3 in this case is CASSFKIGSYEQYF.